The clone carrying this T cell receptor (beta chain) appeared a few times. Sequencing was performed with immunoSEQ multiplex PCR; in TCRdb, only in-frame clones are kept and a portion is missing. The data hold more than 2 million clones, with under 97% observed a single time. The CDR3 has 11 amino acids. The V gene's germline CDR1 is LNHDA and CDR2 SQIVND (reference sequence). The germline V and J ends were trimmed by 1 base and 11 bases, with 6 bases remaining between them. This sample stems from a study of shared clonotypes between healthy human individuals. The V call is TRBV19, the J call TRBJ1-5; D is undetermined. This receptor was obtained from a man between 18 and 29 years old in good health. Specimen: naive CD4+ T cells sorted from blood. Subset indicated: CD45RA+ positively selected. CDR3 sequence: CASSIGKSQHF. Here the CDR3 DNA reads TGTGCCAGTAGTATAGGGAAGTCCCAGCATTTT.